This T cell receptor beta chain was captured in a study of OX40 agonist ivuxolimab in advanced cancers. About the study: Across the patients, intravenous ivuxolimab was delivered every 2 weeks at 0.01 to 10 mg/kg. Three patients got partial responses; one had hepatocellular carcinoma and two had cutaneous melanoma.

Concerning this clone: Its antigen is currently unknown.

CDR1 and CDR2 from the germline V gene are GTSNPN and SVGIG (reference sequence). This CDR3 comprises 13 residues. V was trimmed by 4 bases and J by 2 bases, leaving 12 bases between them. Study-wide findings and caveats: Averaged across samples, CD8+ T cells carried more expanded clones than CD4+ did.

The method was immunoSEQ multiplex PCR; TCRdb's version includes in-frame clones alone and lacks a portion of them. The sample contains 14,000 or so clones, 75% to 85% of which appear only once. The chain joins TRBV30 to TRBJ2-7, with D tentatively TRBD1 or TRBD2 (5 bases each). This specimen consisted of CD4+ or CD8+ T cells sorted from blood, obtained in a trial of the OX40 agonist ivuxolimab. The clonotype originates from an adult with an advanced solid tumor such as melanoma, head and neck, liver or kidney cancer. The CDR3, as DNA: TGTGCCTGGACCGGGGCCTTCGCCTACGAGCAGTACTTC. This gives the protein CAWTGAFAYEQYF.